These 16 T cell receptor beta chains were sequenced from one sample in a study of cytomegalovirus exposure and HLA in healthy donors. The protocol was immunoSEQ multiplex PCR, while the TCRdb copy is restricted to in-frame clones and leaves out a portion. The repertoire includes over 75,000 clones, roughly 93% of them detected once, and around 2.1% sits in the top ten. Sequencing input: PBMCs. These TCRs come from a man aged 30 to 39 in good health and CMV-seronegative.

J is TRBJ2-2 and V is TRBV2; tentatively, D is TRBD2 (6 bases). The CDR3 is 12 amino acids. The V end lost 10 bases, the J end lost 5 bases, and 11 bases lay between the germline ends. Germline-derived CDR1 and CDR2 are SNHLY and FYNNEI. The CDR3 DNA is TGTGCCAAGGAGGCGGGGACCGGGGAGCTGTTTTTT. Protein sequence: CAKEAGTGELFF.

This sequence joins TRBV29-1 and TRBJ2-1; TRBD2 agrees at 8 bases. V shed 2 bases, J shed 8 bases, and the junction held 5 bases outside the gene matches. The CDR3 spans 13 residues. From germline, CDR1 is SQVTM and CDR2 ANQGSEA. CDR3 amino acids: CSVEIGLADEQFF. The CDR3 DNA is TGCAGCGTTGAAATCGGACTAGCCGATGAGCAGTTCTTC.

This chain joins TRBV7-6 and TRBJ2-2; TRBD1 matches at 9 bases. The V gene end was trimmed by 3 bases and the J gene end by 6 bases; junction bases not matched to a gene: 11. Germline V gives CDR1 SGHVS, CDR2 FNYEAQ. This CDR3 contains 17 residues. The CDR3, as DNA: TGTGCCAGCAGCTTGGCCCCCGGGACAGGGTATGCCGGGGAGCTGTTTTTT. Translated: CASSLAPGTGYAGELFF. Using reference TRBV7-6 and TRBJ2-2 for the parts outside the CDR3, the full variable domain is GAGVSQSPRYKVTKRGQDVALRCDPISGHVSLYWYRQALGQGPEFLTYFNYEAQQDKSGLPNDRFSAERPEGSISTLTIQRTEQRDSAMYRCASSLAPGTGYAGELFFGEGSRLTVL.

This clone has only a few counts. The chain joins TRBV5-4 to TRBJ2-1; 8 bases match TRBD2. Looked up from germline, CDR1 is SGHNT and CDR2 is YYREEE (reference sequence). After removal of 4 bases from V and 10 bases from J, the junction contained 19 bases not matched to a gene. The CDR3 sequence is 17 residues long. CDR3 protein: CASSPSSWRGDEGEQFF. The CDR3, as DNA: TGTGCCAGCAGCCCATCCTCTTGGCGGGGGGACGAAGGAGAGCAGTTCTTC.

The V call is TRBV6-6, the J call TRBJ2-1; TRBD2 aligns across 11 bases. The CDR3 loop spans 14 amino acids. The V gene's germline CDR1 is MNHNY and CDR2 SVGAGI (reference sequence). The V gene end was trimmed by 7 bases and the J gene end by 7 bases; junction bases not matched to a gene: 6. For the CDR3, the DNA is TGTGCCAGCACCCGGGCTAGCGGGAGGAATGAGCAGTTCTTC. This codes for CASTRASGRNEQFF.

This CDR3 reads CASSSPTSGSNYNEQFF. DNA for the CDR3: TGTGCCAGCAGTTCCCCCACTAGCGGGAGTAACTACAATGAGCAGTTCTTC. This rearrangement joins TRBV28 to TRBJ2-1, with TRBD2 identical over 11 bases. The CDR3 extends over 17 amino acids. Germline CDR1 and CDR2: MDHEN and SYDVKM. The V segment lost 4 bases and the J segment 3 bases; nucleotides outside the gene matches: 8.

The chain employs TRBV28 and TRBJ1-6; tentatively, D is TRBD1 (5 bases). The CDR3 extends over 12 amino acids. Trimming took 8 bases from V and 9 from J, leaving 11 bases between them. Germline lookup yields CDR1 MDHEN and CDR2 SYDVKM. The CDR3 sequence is CASGQGGSPLHF. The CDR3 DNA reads TGTGCCAGCGGTCAGGGCGGTTCACCCCTCCACTTT.

The DNA for the CDR3 is TGTGCCAGCAGTTTAGGACAGGGGGCTTTCTTT. This gives the protein CASSLGQGAFF. The chain combines TRBV28 with TRBJ1-1; the match to TRBD1 covers 9 bases. Germline V gene lookup returns CDR1 MDHEN and CDR2 SYDVKM. J was trimmed by 11 bases and V by 2 bases; bases with no gene match: 0. The CDR3 covers 11 residues. The full variable domain, in which reference TRBV28 and TRBJ1-1 provide the parts outside the CDR3, is DVKVTQSSRYLVKRTGEKVFLECVQDMDHENMFWYRQDPGLGLRLIYFSYDVKMKEKGDIPEGYSVSREKKERFSLILESASTNQTSMYLCASSLGQGAFFGQGTRLTVV.

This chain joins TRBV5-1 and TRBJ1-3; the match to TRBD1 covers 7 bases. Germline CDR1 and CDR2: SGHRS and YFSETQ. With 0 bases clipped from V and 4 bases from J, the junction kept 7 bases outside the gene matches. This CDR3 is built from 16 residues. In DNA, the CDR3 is TGCGCCAGCAGCTTGGTTGGCAGGGGGGACGGAAACACCATATATTTT. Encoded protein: CASSLVGRGDGNTIYF.

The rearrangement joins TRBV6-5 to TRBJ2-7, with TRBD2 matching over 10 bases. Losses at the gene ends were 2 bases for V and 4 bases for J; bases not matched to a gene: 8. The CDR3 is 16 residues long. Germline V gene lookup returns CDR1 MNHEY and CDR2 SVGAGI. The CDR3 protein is CASSYGSGGAFYEQYF. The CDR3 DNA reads TGTGCCAGCAGTTACGGAAGCGGGGGGGCCTTTTACGAGCAGTACTTC.

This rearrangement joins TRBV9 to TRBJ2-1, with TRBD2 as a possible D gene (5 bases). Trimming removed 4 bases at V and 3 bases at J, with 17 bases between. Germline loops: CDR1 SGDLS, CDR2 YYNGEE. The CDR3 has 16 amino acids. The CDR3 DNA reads TGTGCCAGCAGCCTTGCGGTTGGAGGTGTCTACAATGAGCAGTTCTTC. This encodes CASSLAVGGVYNEQFF.

The CDR3 region has the DNA TGTGCCAGTAGTATCCGTGAGGGCAAAAACATTCAGTACTTC. Its protein is CASSIREGKNIQYF. The rearrangement uses TRBV19 and TRBJ2-4; a weak D match, TRBD2 (5 bases). Germline CDR1 is LNHDA and CDR2 is SQIVND (reference sequence). The ends were cut back, 3 bases at V and 3 bases at J, with 9 bases in the middle. The CDR3 consists of 14 residues.

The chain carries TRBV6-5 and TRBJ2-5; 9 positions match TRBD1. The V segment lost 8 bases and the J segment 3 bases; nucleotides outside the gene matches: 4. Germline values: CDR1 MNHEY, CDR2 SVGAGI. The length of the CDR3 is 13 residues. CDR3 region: CASVGTGKETQYF. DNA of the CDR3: TGTGCCAGCGTGGGGACAGGGAAAGAGACCCAGTACTTC.

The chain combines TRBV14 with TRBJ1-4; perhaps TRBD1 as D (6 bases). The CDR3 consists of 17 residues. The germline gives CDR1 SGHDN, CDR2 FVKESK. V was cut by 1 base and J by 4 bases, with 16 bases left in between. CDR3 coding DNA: TGTGCCAGCAGCCAAGGAAGAGGACAGATGATTAATGAAAAACTGTTTTTT. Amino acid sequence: CASSQGRGQMINEKLFF.

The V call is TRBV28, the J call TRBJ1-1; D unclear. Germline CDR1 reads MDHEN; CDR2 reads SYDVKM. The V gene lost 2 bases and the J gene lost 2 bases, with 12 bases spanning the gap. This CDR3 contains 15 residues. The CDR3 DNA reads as TGTGCCAGCAGTTTACCCGGGTTGGCAAACACTGAAGCTTTCTTT. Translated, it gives CASSLPGLANTEAFF.

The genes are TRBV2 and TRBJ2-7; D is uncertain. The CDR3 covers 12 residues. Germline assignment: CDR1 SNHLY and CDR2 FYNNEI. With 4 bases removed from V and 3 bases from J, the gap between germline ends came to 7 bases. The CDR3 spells CASSVRVYEQYF. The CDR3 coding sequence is TGTGCCAGCAGTGTACGGGTCTACGAGCAGTACTTC.